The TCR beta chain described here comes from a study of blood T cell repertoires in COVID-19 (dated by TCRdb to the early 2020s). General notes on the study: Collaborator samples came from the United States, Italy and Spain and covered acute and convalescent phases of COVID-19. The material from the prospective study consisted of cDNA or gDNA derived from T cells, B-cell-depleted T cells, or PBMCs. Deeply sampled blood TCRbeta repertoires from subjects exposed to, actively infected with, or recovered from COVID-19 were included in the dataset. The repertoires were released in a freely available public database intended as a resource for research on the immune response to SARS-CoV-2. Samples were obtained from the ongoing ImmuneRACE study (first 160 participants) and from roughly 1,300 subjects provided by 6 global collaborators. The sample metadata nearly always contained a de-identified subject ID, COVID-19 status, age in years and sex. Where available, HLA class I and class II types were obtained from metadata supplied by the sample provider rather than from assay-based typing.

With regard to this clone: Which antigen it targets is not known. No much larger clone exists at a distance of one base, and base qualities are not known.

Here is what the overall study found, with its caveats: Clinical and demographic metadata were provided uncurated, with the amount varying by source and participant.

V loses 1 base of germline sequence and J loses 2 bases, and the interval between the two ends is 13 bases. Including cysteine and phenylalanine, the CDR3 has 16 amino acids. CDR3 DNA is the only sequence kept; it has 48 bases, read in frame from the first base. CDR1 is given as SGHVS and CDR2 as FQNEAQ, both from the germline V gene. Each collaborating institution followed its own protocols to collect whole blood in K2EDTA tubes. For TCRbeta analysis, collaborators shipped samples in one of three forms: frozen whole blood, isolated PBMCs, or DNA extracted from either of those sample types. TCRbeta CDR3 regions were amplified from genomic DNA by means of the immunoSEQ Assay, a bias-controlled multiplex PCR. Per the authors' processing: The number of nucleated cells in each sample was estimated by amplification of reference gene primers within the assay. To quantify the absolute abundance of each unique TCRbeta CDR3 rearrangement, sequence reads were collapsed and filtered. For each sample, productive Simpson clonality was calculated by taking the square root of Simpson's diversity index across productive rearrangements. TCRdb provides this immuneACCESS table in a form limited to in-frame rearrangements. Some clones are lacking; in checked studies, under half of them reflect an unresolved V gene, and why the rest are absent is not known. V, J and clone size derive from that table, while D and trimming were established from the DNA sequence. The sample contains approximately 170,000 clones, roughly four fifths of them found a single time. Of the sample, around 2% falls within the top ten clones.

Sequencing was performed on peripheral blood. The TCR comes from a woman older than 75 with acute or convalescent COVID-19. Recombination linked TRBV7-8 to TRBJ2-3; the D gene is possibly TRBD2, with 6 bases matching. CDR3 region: CASSLGRGLTTDTQYF. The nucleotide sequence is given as TGTGCCAGCAGCTTAGGCCGGGGACTGACCACAGATACGCAGTATTTT. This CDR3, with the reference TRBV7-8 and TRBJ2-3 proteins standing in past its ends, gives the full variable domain GAGVSQSPRYKVAKRGQDVALRCDPISGHVSLFWYQQALGQGPEFLTYFQNEAQLDKSGLPSDRFFAERPEGSVSTLKIQRTQQEDSAVYLCASSLGRGLTTDTQYFGPGTRLTVL.